One and the same sample provided the 19 T cell receptor beta chains below, sequenced in a study of blood T cell repertoires in COVID-19. Clones were sequenced by immunoSEQ multiplex PCR, and TCRdb holds only the in-frame ones, with some missing. The table includes tens of thousands of clones, more than 90% detected once. The specimen sequenced was peripheral blood. These TCRs come from a man aged 55 to 70 with acute or convalescent COVID-19.

The chain employs TRBV5-6 and TRBJ1-3; tentatively, D is TRBD1 (6 bases). Per germline, CDR1 SGHDT and CDR2 YYEEEE. The ends were cut back, 3 bases at V and 2 bases at J, with 12 bases in the middle. The CDR3 length is 15 residues. The CDR3 DNA reads as TGTGCCAGCAGCTGGAACAGGGTGCCTGGAAACACCATATATTTT. The encoded protein is CASSWNRVPGNTIYF.

This rearrangement joins TRBV6-2 or TRBV6-3 to TRBJ2-6; D is ambiguous. Trimming left V 5 bases short and J 1 base short, with 15 bases between. The CDR3 has 17 amino acids. Germline-derived CDR1 and CDR2 are MNHEY and SVGEGT. The CDR3 coding sequence is TGTGCCAGCAGTCGCCCCGATCGGAGATCTGGGGCCAACGTCCTGACTTTC. It is translated as CASSRPDRRSGANVLTF.

This chain links TRBV5-1 with TRBJ2-5; D uncertain. CDR3 size: 14 residues. CDR1 SGHRS and CDR2 YFSETQ come from the germline V gene. Trimming took 1 base from V and 2 from J, leaving 9 bases between them. The CDR3 sequence: CASSLWAVQETQYF. CDR3 nucleotide sequence: TGCGCCAGCAGCTTGTGGGCTGTACAAGAGACCCAGTACTTC.

The count of this clone is one. The chain employs TRBV6-5 and TRBJ1-2; 7 bases are shared with TRBD1. Trimming at V came to 0 bases and at J to 2 bases, leaving 3 bases not matched to a gene. CDR1 and CDR2 (germline): MNHEY, SVGAGI. The CDR3 totals 15 residues. CDR3 in amino acids: CASSYSEDRNYGYTF. CDR3 coding DNA: TGTGCCAGCAGTTACTCCGAGGACAGGAACTATGGCTACACCTTC.

The chain recombines TRBV5-4 with TRBJ1-1; no clear D. With 3 bases removed from V and 1 base from J, the gap between germline ends came to 16 bases. CDR1 and CDR2 (germline): SGHNT, YYREEE (reference sequence). CDR3 length: 16 amino acids. The CDR3 region is CASSSLRRDANTEAFF. CDR3 DNA: TGTGCCAGCAGCTCACTTCGCCGAGATGCGAACACTGAAGCTTTCTTT.

The rearrangement uses TRBV4-1 and TRBJ2-1, with D perhaps matching TRBD1 (5 bases). Germline lookup yields CDR1 MGHRA and CDR2 YSYEKL. V dropped 1 base and J dropped 2 bases, with 12 bases sitting between them. The CDR3 is 16 amino acids. Written as DNA, the CDR3 is TGCGCCAGCAGCCAAGTCATACAGGTTACCTACAATGAGCAGTTCTTC. Translation: CASSQVIQVTYNEQFF.

The chain uses TRBV5-1 and TRBJ2-7; D may be TRBD2 (6 bases). The CDR3 covers 13 residues. Between the trimmed V and J ends, which lost 4 bases and 6 bases, there was a span of 14 bases. Looked up from germline, CDR1 is SGHRS and CDR2 is YFSETQ. Here the CDR3 reads CASSQGRLSEQYF. The CDR3 region has the DNA TGCGCCAGCAGCCAAGGGAGGTTGAGCGAGCAGTACTTC.

The chain recombines TRBV7-2 with TRBJ1-3; no reliable D call. This CDR3 is built from 16 residues. Germline assignment: CDR1 SGHTA and CDR2 FQGNSA. Trimming cost V 5 bases and J 0 bases, with 14 bases left between them. The CDR3 reads CASSPRHTASGNTIYF. The CDR3 nucleotides are TGTGCCAGCAGCCCGCGACACACCGCCTCTGGAAACACCATATATTTT. Full variable domain (outside the CDR3, taken from reference TRBV7-2 and TRBJ1-3): GAGVSQSPSNKVTEKGKDVELRCDPISGHTALYWYRQSLGQGLEFLIYFQGNSAPDKSGLPSDRFSAERTGGSVSTLTIQRTQQEDSAVYLCASSPRHTASGNTIYFGEGSWLTVV.

This chain uses TRBV6-6 with TRBJ1-4; 10 nucleotides line up with TRBD1. With 5 bases clipped from V and 0 bases from J, the junction kept 9 bases outside the gene matches. CDR3 length: 18 residues. Germline V gene sequence: CDR1 MNHNY, CDR2 SVGAGI (reference sequence). The CDR3 spells CASSPGTGVIATNEKLFF. The CDR3, as DNA: TGTGCCAGCAGTCCCGGGACAGGGGTAATTGCAACTAATGAAAAACTGTTTTTT.

This clone came up a few times. V is TRBV9 and J is TRBJ1-2, with D maybe TRBD1 (6 bases). In germline, CDR1 is SGDLS, CDR2 YYNGEE. With 3 bases removed from V and 4 bases from J, the gap between germline ends came to 16 bases. The CDR3 covers 15 residues. The CDR3 loop reads CASSASRQATYGYTF. CDR3 DNA: TGTGCCAGCAGCGCCTCTAGACAGGCCACCTATGGCTACACCTTC.

The chain is built from TRBV12-3 or TRBV12-4 and TRBJ2-7; perhaps TRBD1 as D (5 bases). V lost 1 base and J lost 2, with 6 bases in between. This CDR3 contains 13 residues. The CDR3 DNA sequence: TGTGCCAGCAGTTTAGGACAGACCTACGAGCAGTACTTC. Amino acids: CASSLGQTYEQYF.

The V gene is TRBV5-1, the J gene TRBJ1-4; D is possibly TRBD1 (5 bases). The CDR3 has 15 residues. The V gene's germline CDR1 is SGHRS and CDR2 YFSETQ. The V end was cut by 4 bases, the J end by 6 bases, with 16 bases between. The CDR3, as DNA: TGCGCCAGCAGCCCCACAGGAGACACATATGAAAAACTGTTTTTT. Its protein is CASSPTGDTYEKLFF.

CDR3 sequence: CASSPLGGDTGELFF. CDR3 sequence (DNA): TGTGCCAGCAGCCCTCTTGGGGGGGACACCGGGGAGCTGTTTTTT. The rearrangement uses TRBV2 and TRBJ2-2; 7 bases align to TRBD2. The germline CDR1 and CDR2 sequences are SNHLY and FYNNEI. This CDR3 is built from 15 residues. V shed 6 bases, J shed 3 bases, and the junction held 7 bases outside the gene matches.

The chain couples TRBV3-1 (or the pseudogene TRBV3-2) to TRBJ1-6, with 7 bases matching TRBD1. The CDR3 loop spans 17 amino acids. J lost 10 bases, V lost 0 bases, and 12 bases had no gene match. Germline V gene sequence: CDR1 LGHDT, CDR2 YNNKEL (reference sequence). CDR3 loop: CASSQEGWGQQHSPLHF. The CDR3 DNA follows: TGTGCCAGCAGCCAAGAGGGGTGGGGACAGCAGCACTCACCCCTCCACTTT.

The J gene is TRBJ2-1, the V gene TRBV19, with unresolved D. The CDR3 is 12 amino acids. The germline V gene has CDR1 LNHDA and CDR2 SQIVND (reference sequence). Trimming cost V 5 bases and J 4 bases, with 6 bases left between them. As DNA, the CDR3 is TGTGCCAGTAGTCTCTCTTACAATGAGCAGTTCTTC. It codes for CASSLSYNEQFF. Supplemented by reference TRBV19 and TRBJ2-1, the full variable domain reads DGGITQSPKYLFRKEGQNVTLSCEQNLNHDAMYWYRQDPGQGLRLIYYSQIVNDFQKGDIAEGYSVSREKKESFPLTVTSAQKNPTAFYLCASSLSYNEQFFGPGTRLTVL.

The chain couples TRBV10-3 to TRBJ2-2; D not certain. CDR3 length equals 13 residues. V dropped 0 bases and J dropped 4 bases, with 3 bases sitting between them. The V gene's germline CDR1 is ENHRY and CDR2 SYGVKD. CDR3 DNA: TGTGCCATCAGTGAGTCCTTCACCGGGGAGCTGTTTTTT. As protein: CAISESFTGELFF.

There are a few counts of this clone. This chain joins TRBV7-7 and TRBJ2-1; a possible D gene is TRBD2 (6 bases). CDR3 length: 13 residues. Germline values: CDR1 SSHAT, CDR2 FNYEAQ (reference sequence). V lost 1 base and J lost 9, with 10 bases in between. This chain's CDR3 is CASSLELAGEQFF. DNA of the CDR3: TGTGCCAGCAGCTTAGAACTAGCCGGTGAGCAGTTCTTC.

This clone was seen more than once but under ten times. The rearrangement joins TRBV3-1 (or the pseudogene TRBV3-2) to TRBJ2-1; D is uncertain. The CDR3 has 15 amino acids. V gave up 0 bases and J gave up 6 bases, with 12 bases separating them. The germline V gene encodes CDR1 LGHDT and CDR2 YNNKEL (reference sequence). CDR3 in amino acids: CASSQDNQIFNEQFF. The DNA of the CDR3 is TGTGCCAGCAGCCAAGATAACCAGATCTTCAATGAGCAGTTCTTC.

The chain combines TRBV7-6 with TRBJ2-2; 7 bases fit TRBD1. Trimming took 3 bases from V and 4 from J; bases not matched to a gene: 5. The length of the CDR3 is 15 residues. Germline loops: CDR1 SGHVS, CDR2 FNYEAQ. The DNA of the CDR3 is TGTGCCAGCAGCTTCGGGACAGTGACCACCGGGGAGCTGTTTTTT. Its translation is CASSFGTVTTGELFF.